The text below deals with one T cell receptor beta chain. This clone's antigen is unknown. Base quality data are lacking; no much larger clone is found one base away. Receptor libraries were prepared by RT-PCR. The data were produced on an Illumina HiSeq 2500. Through fastp at Q25 and MiXCR, TCRdb rebuilt clones from the public reads, retaining in-frame beta chains. Records with the same CDR3 protein are collapsed into one entry carrying the most frequent genes and DNA. For this sample the table gives under 4,000 distinct CDR3 sequences, of which 90% were detected only once. Of the sample, approximately 1.8% falls within the top ten clones. The sample belongs to a study of yellow fever vaccine responses in identical twins (dated by TCRdb to between 2017 and 2018). At the level of the whole study: In the study, vaccine-responding T cell clones were precisely tracked in identical twins. On the study overall, not on this receptor specifically: According to the authors, in identical twins the way T cells responded to vaccination appeared partly convergent and partly personalized.

The germline V gene (reference sequence) gives CDR1 as PRHDT and CDR2 as FYEKMQ. The CDR3 contains 15 residues, cysteine and phenylalanine counted. The kept DNA is CDR3 alone, 45 bases in frame from the first base. The junction shows trimming of 7 bases on V and 0 bases on J, plus 13 bases between the germline ends. The material sequenced was T cells from blood (PBMCs), unsorted or a sorted subset (not recorded which), taken before or after yellow fever vaccination (not recorded which). The TCR was taken from a woman under 30 who received the yellow fever vaccine. Donor details come from another sample of the same person, matched by shared clones. The rearrangement combines TRBV13 with TRBJ1-5; tentative D gene TRBD1, with 5 bases matching. The CDR3 protein: CASKPQGGSNQPQHF. The DNA is as follows: TGTGCCAGCAAGCCTCAGGGCGGTAGCAATCAGCCCCAGCATTTT. With the portions outside the CDR3 filled from the reference TRBV13 and TRBJ1-5 genes, the complete variable region becomes AAGVIQSPRHLIKEKRETATLKCYPIPRHDTVYWYQQGPGQDPQFLISFYEKMQSDKGSIPDRFSAQQFSDYHSELNMSSLELGDSALYFCASKPQGGSNQPQHFGDGTRLSIL.